Listed here are 30 T cell receptor beta chains from one sample, sequenced in a study of CD4+ T cells in melanoma. The repertoire was sequenced with immunoSEQ multiplex PCR; TCRdb's copy has only in-frame clones and lacks some. This sample has 120,000 to 150,000 clones, with 92% found just once. All receptors come from a human donor with melanoma.

The chain is built from TRBV19 and TRBJ1-2; D not certain. Trimming stripped 6 bases from V and 2 bases from J, with 19 bases between. CDR1 and CDR2 (germline): LNHDA, SQIVND (reference sequence). The CDR3 has 16 residues. The CDR3 loop is CASRSTLGNNNYGYTF. The CDR3 coding sequence is TGTGCCAGTAGGTCAACCCTCGGGAACAACAACTATGGCTACACCTTC.

This chain uses TRBV19 with TRBJ1-1; TRBD1 is a possible D gene (5 bases). Germline values: CDR1 LNHDA, CDR2 SQIVND (reference sequence). The V and J ends lost 8 bases and 1 base respectively, with 32 bases between them. This CDR3 spans 20 amino acids. CDR3 coding DNA: TGTGCCAGTTCACCTCTGTCAAGTGGGGGAGCCGTAGGCAAGAACACTGAAGCTTTCTTT. As protein: CASSPLSSGGAVGKNTEAFF.

The chain carries TRBV11-1 and TRBJ2-1; 9 nucleotides match TRBD2. Germline V gene lookup returns CDR1 SGHAT and CDR2 FQDESV (reference sequence). CDR3 size: 15 residues. Trimming cost V 5 bases and J 4 bases; bases outside gene matches: 6. CDR3 nucleotide sequence: TGTGCCAGCAGCACCCTAGCGGGGACGTACAATGAGCAGTTCTTC. Protein product: CASSTLAGTYNEQFF.

V usage is TRBV10-2 and J usage is TRBJ2-3; no clear D gene. Germline V gene data show CDR1 as WSHSY and CDR2 as SAAADI. The V and J ends lost 6 bases and 11 bases respectively, with 12 bases between them. The CDR3 sequence is 11 residues long. The DNA for the CDR3 is TGCGCCAGCAGGGATCAATCCGGGCAGTATTTT. This encodes CASRDQSGQYF.

The rearrangement links TRBV2 to TRBJ2-5; TRBD2 might be the D (6 bases). V was cut by 4 bases and J by 2 bases, with 14 bases left in between. CDR3 length: 15 residues. Germline V gene sequence: CDR1 SNHLY, CDR2 FYNNEI. The CDR3 bases are TGTGCCAGCAGTGGGTATGGCGGGGAGCAAGAGACCCAGTACTTC. Its translation: CASSGYGGEQETQYF.

The genes are TRBV7-2 and TRBJ2-3; D gene uncertain. The CDR3 has 16 residues. Germline V gene data show CDR1 as SGHTA and CDR2 as FQGNSA. V was shortened by 2 bases and J by 2 bases, with 14 bases between the two germline ends. In DNA form, the CDR3 reads TGTGCCAGCAGCTTATCCTTGCTGGGCTCCACAGATACGCAGTATTTT. Translated, it gives CASSLSLLGSTDTQYF. Based on the CDR3 plus reference TRBV7-2 and TRBJ2-3, the full variable domain is GAGVSQSPSNKVTEKGKDVELRCDPISGHTALYWYRQSLGQGLEFLIYFQGNSAPDKSGLPSDRFSAERTGGSVSTLTIQRTQQEDSAVYLCASSLSLLGSTDTQYFGPGTRLTVL.

This chain links TRBV6-5 with TRBJ2-3; D gene uncertain. Trimming removed 4 bases from V and 6 bases from J, with 20 bases in between. The germline gives CDR1 MNHEY, CDR2 SVGAGI. The CDR3 is made up of 16 amino acids. This chain's CDR3 is CASSLGYRTSVDTQYF. The CDR3 nucleotides read TGTGCCAGCAGTTTAGGGTATAGAACTTCGGTTGATACGCAGTATTTT.

The chain joins TRBV6-5 to TRBJ1-1, with unresolved D. The CDR3 totals 13 residues. Trimming shortened V by 8 bases and J by 2 bases, and 12 bases separated the two germline ends. CDR1 and CDR2 from the germline V gene are MNHEY and SVGAGI. CDR3: CASRVAYNTEAFF. CDR3 bases: TGTGCCAGCCGGGTCGCTTATAACACTGAAGCTTTCTTT.

This clone was seen more than once but under ten times. CDR3 DNA: TGTGCCAGCTCACCTGAGACTAGCGTTGGCTACGAGCAGTACTTC. Translating it yields CASSPETSVGYEQYF. This chain uses TRBV18 with TRBJ2-7; TRBD2 matches at 8 bases. This CDR3 is built from 15 residues. The germline V gene encodes CDR1 KGHSH and CDR2 LQKENI. The ends lost 3 bases at V and 3 bases at J; junction bases unmatched: 7.

Details on this clone: Other DNA sequences in this specimen translate into the identical CDR3. The chain couples TRBV6-1 to TRBJ2-1, with D uncertain. CDR1 is MNHNS and CDR2 is SASEGT in the germline V gene. CDR3 size: 11 residues. V gave up 5 bases and J gave up 5 bases, with 4 bases separating them. This chain's CDR3 is CASSSNNEQFF. For the CDR3, the DNA is TGTGCCAGCAGTAGTAACAATGAGCAGTTCTTC.

The chain joins TRBV2 to TRBJ1-4; 7 bases line up with TRBD1. CDR1 is SNHLY, CDR2 FYNNEI, per germline. The CDR3 extends over 14 amino acids. The V and J ends lost 5 bases and 6 bases, in that order; junction bases with no gene match: 6. Here the CDR3 reads CASSLRGSYEKLFF. In DNA form, the CDR3 reads TGTGCCAGCAGTCTCAGGGGGAGTTATGAAAAACTGTTTTTT.

The J gene is TRBJ2-1, the V gene TRBV7-9; a possible D gene is TRBD2 (6 bases). The germline V gene encodes CDR1 SEHNR and CDR2 FQNEAQ (reference sequence). Trimming stripped 5 bases from V and 4 bases from J, with 9 bases between. The CDR3 is 13 residues long. CDR3 loop: CASSRDSYNEQFF. In DNA form, the CDR3 reads TGTGCCAGCAGCCGGGACTCTTACAATGAGCAGTTCTTC. The full variable domain, rest sourced from reference TRBV7-9 and TRBJ2-1, is DTGVSQNPRHKITKRGQNVTFRCDPISEHNRLYWYRQTLGQGPEFLTYFQNEAQLEKSRLLSDRFSAERPKGSFSTLEIQRTEQGDSAMYLCASSRDSYNEQFFGPGTRLTVL.

The chain has TRBV5-1 and TRBJ1-1; D is uncertain. CDR1 SGHRS and CDR2 YFSETQ come from the germline V gene. The CDR3 spans 13 residues. Trimming removed 0 bases at V and 3 bases at J, with 6 bases between. CDR3 DNA: TGCGCCAGCAGCTTGGCCCTGGACACTGAAGCTTTCTTT. This codes for CASSLALDTEAFF.

CDR3 coding DNA: TGCGCCAGCAGCTTGGCTCAGGGGAGCTACAATGAGCAGTTCTTC. Translated: CASSLAQGSYNEQFF. This rearrangement joins TRBV5-1 to TRBJ2-1; D possibly corresponds to TRBD1 (6 bases). The CDR3 sequence is 15 residues long. V was shortened by 0 bases and J by 3 bases, with 10 bases between the two germline ends. Germline V gene data show CDR1 as SGHRS and CDR2 as YFSETQ.

The chain recombines TRBV5-1 with TRBJ2-1; D unclear. The CDR3 covers 16 residues. Germline assignment: CDR1 SGHRS and CDR2 YFSETQ. Trimming cost V 0 bases and J 2 bases, with 12 bases left between them. CDR3 sequence: CASSLAGRMAYNEQFF. CDR3 nucleotides: TGCGCCAGCAGCTTGGCCGGGCGGATGGCCTACAATGAGCAGTTCTTC. The full variable domain, its missing parts supplied by reference TRBV5-1 and TRBJ2-1, is KAGVTQTPRYLIKTRGQQVTLSCSPISGHRSVSWYQQTPGQGLQFLFEYFSETQRNKGNFPGRFSGRQFSNSRSEMNVSTLELGDSALYLCASSLAGRMAYNEQFFGPGTRLTVL.

The chain employs TRBV6-1 and TRBJ1-5; D uncertain. The CDR3 spans 14 residues. Germline V gene sequence: CDR1 MNHNS, CDR2 SASEGT. V was trimmed by 8 bases and J by 6 bases, leaving 17 bases between them. DNA of the CDR3: TGTGCCAGCCTGGAAGGAGGGTTGAGTCAGCCCCAGCATTTT. Protein sequence: CASLEGGLSQPQHF.

The chain links TRBV5-1 to TRBJ2-5, with 8 bases lining up with TRBD2. V gave up 2 bases and J gave up 1 base; unmatched junction bases: 4. CDR1 SGHRS and CDR2 YFSETQ come from the germline V gene. This CDR3 region has 15 residues. The CDR3 DNA sequence: TGCGCCAGCAGCTTTAGCGGGGCGCTCCAAGAGACCCAGTACTTC. As protein: CASSFSGALQETQYF.

The V gene is TRBV30, the J gene TRBJ2-5; TRBD1 matches 7 bases. The CDR3 sequence is 14 residues long. The V gene's germline CDR1 is GTSNPN and CDR2 SVGIG (reference sequence). The ends lost 5 bases at V and 2 bases at J; junction bases unmatched: 8. CDR3 amino acids: CAWSTGTLQETQYF. The CDR3 nucleotides read TGTGCCTGGTCGACAGGGACCCTACAAGAGACCCAGTACTTC. Full variable domain (missing parts from reference TRBV30 and TRBJ2-5): SQTIHQWPATLVQPVGSPLSLECTVEGTSNPNLYWYRQAAGRGLQLLFYSVGIGQISSEVPQNLSASRPQDRQFILSSKKLLLSDSGFYLCAWSTGTLQETQYFGPGTRLLVL.

V gene TRBV27 combines with J gene TRBJ2-7; 11 bases align to TRBD1. The CDR3 has 14 amino acids. The germline V gene encodes CDR1 MNHEY and CDR2 SMNVEV (reference sequence). V was pared by 7 bases and J by 6 bases, with 8 bases of the junction left unmatched. CDR3 protein: CASNSAGTGGEQYF. CDR3 DNA sequence: TGTGCCAGCAACTCGGCCGGGACAGGGGGCGAGCAGTACTTC.

The chain carries TRBV30 and TRBJ1-5; D is unresolved. This CDR3 is 14 amino acids long. Germline CDR1 GTSNPN, CDR2 SVGIG (reference sequence). V was cut by 3 bases and J by 3 bases, with 12 bases left in between. In nucleotides, the CDR3 is TGTGCCTGGAGCGTAGGGTTACACAATCAGCCCCAGCATTTT. It translates to CAWSVGLHNQPQHF.

The V and J genes are TRBV30 and TRBJ1-1; 7 bases map to TRBD1. The CDR3 runs to 13 residues. Germline assignment: CDR1 GTSNPN and CDR2 SVGIG (reference sequence). Unmatched junction bases numbered 7, after V lost 5 bases and J lost 4 bases. CDR3 amino acids: CAWGGNRGTEAFF. CDR3 DNA sequence: TGTGCCTGGGGGGGGAACAGGGGCACTGAAGCTTTCTTT.

The chain has TRBV18 and TRBJ2-3; possibly TRBD1 or TRBD2 for D (6 bases each). Germline V gene lookup returns CDR1 KGHSH and CDR2 LQKENI. Trimming took off 3 bases at V and 5 bases at J, with 12 bases between the two ends. The CDR3 is 14 amino acids. CDR3 in amino acids: CASSPSGGEDTQYF. The CDR3 DNA is TGTGCCAGCTCACCCTCCGGGGGCGAAGATACGCAGTATTTT.

This chain connects TRBV7-3 to TRBJ2-2, with TRBD1 identical over 9 bases. The CDR3 runs 14 residues. CDR1 is SGHTA and CDR2 is FQGTGA in the germline V gene. J was trimmed by 3 bases and V by 7 bases; bases with no gene match: 3. The CDR3: CASTRQGDTGELFF. CDR3 DNA: TGTGCCAGCACCCGACAGGGGGACACCGGGGAGCTGTTTTTT.

This chain uses TRBV16 with TRBJ2-5; either TRBD1 or TRBD2 may fit D (5 bases each). Germline V gives CDR1 KGHSY, CDR2 FQNENV. V shed 4 bases and J shed 5 bases, with 14 bases lying between them. There are 14 residues in the CDR3. CDR3 coding DNA: TGTGCCAGCAGCCGCACGGGGCTCGGGGAGACCCAGTACTTC. It specifies CASSRTGLGETQYF.

The rearrangement links TRBV19 to TRBJ2-7, with D maybe TRBD1 (5 bases). The V and J ends lost 4 bases and 5 bases respectively, with 9 bases between them. The CDR3 contains 12 residues. Germline V gives CDR1 LNHDA, CDR2 SQIVND (reference sequence). CDR3 region: CASSTRGHEQYF. The CDR3 coding sequence is TGTGCCAGTAGTACAAGGGGTCACGAGCAGTACTTC.

The chain carries TRBV5-4 and TRBJ1-1; D ambiguous. The V and J ends lost 2 bases and 1 base respectively, with 6 bases between them. CDR1 and CDR2 from the germline V gene are SGHNT and YYREEE (reference sequence). The CDR3 contains 13 residues. CDR3 sequence (DNA): TGTGCCAGCAGCTTTAGATCGAACACTGAAGCTTTCTTT. Protein product: CASSFRSNTEAFF.

J is TRBJ2-1 and V is TRBV5-4; possible D gene TRBD1, 6 bases. This CDR3 comprises 16 residues. V was trimmed by 3 bases and J by 5 bases, leaving 18 bases between them. Germline V gene lookup returns CDR1 SGHNT and CDR2 YYREEE (reference sequence). This CDR3 is CASSSMTQGSNNEQFF. CDR3 nucleotides: TGTGCCAGCAGCTCCATGACACAGGGAAGTAACAATGAGCAGTTCTTC.

This chain connects TRBV6-5 to TRBJ2-1, with D perhaps matching TRBD2 (5 bases). V lost 6 bases and J lost 1, with 13 bases in between. Germline CDR1 MNHEY, CDR2 SVGAGI. The CDR3 has 15 amino acids. CDR3 amino acids: CASSAPGESYNEQFF. The CDR3 DNA reads TGTGCCAGCAGCGCCCCCGGGGAATCCTACAATGAGCAGTTCTTC.

This chain uses TRBV18 with TRBJ1-1; no firm D call. This CDR3 comprises 16 residues. The V end lost 3 bases, the J end lost 1 base, and 15 bases lay between the germline ends. From germline, CDR1 is KGHSH and CDR2 LQKENI. DNA of the CDR3: TGTGCCAGCTCACCTGATTTCGGACGGCAGAACACTGAAGCTTTCTTT. Amino acids: CASSPDFGRQNTEAFF.

This chain connects TRBV18 to TRBJ2-3, with D possibly matching TRBD1 (6 bases). The CDR3 spans 14 residues. Germline V gives CDR1 KGHSH, CDR2 LQKENI. Between the trimmed V and J ends, which lost 0 bases and 2 bases, there was a span of 6 bases. CDR3 nucleotide sequence: TGTGCCAGCTCACCACCGGGGGCCACAGATACGCAGTATTTT. It codes for CASSPPGATDTQYF. The full variable domain, rest sourced from reference TRBV18 and TRBJ2-3, is NAGVMQNPRHLVRRRGQEARLRCSPMKGHSHVYWYRQLPEEGLKFMVYLQKENIIDESGMPKERFSAEFPKEGPSILRIQQVVRGDSAAYFCASSPPGATDTQYFGPGTRLTVL.